The TCR beta chain described here comes from a study of graft-versus-host responses after intestinal transplantation. Across the study: Each transplant was multivisceral, liver-intestinal, or isolated intestinal. General study points: GvH clones occurred in recipient marrow; some first appeared in ileum or blood.

In regard to this clone: The antigen is undetermined.

Clones were sequenced by immunoSEQ multiplex PCR, and TCRdb holds only the in-frame ones, with some missing. The sample has around 77,000 clones; approximately 94% are singletons. Germline CDR1 SGHVS, CDR2 FNYEAQ. V gave up 5 bases and J gave up 4 bases; unmatched junction bases: 10. The CDR3 runs to 16 residues. The rearrangement joins TRBV7-6 to TRBJ2-7; 11 bases align to TRBD1. This sample comprised unstimulated CD8+ T cells sorted from spleen or lymph node cells, obtained before intestinal transplant. The clonotype comes from a human donor who received an intestinal transplant. CDR3 coding DNA: TGTGCCAGCAGCACCCGGGACAGGGGGACATTTTACGAGCAGTACTTC. This encodes CASSTRDRGTFYEQYF.